The 9 T cell receptor beta chains given below trace back to one sample, sequenced in a study of T-cell memory formation after mild COVID-19. One entry per CDR3 protein, called by TCRdb with MiXCR from the 5' RACE reads. The repertoire includes roughly 620,000 distinct CDR3 sequences, around 17% of them detected once, and more than 10% sits in the top ten. The sample was PBMCs or a T cell subset sorted from them (not recorded which). These receptors came from an adult woman who had mild COVID-19 (a few samples of this study predate the infection). Cell type and time point are not known.

The V gene is TRBV27, the J gene TRBJ2-7; D unresolved. CDR3 length: 13 amino acids. Per germline, CDR1 MNHEY and CDR2 SMNVEV (reference sequence). V gave up 6 bases and J gave up 3 bases, with 12 bases separating them. The CDR3 reads CASRPGRFYEQYF. The CDR3 nucleotides are TGTGCCAGCAGGCCAGGACGGTTCTACGAGCAGTACTTC.

This clonotype has just a few counts. J is TRBJ2-3 and V is TRBV20-1; D remains ambiguous. The germline V gene encodes CDR1 DFQATT and CDR2 SNEGSKA (reference sequence). CDR3 size: 14 residues. V dropped 0 bases and J dropped 2 bases, with 9 bases sitting between them. The CDR3 nucleotides read TGCAGTGCTAGAGAACTAAAATACACAGATACGCAGTATTTT. Translated, it gives CSARELKYTDTQYF.

This clonotype was observed a few times. The V and J genes are TRBV4-1 and TRBJ2-3; a weak D match, TRBD1 (5 bases). V lost 3 bases to trimming and J lost 1 base, with 14 bases between them. The CDR3 contains 16 residues. Germline V CDR1 and CDR2: MGHRA, YSYEKL. CDR3 DNA sequence: TGCGCCAGCAGCCAGCTTAGGGGAACCGGCACAGATACGCAGTATTTT. Its translation is CASSQLRGTGTDTQYF.

Only a few counts were recorded for this clonotype. CDR3 protein: CASSGGTGPFSGANVLTF. In nucleotides, the CDR3 is TGTGCCAGTAGTGGAGGGACAGGACCATTCTCTGGGGCCAACGTCCTGACTTTC. V is TRBV19 and J is TRBJ2-6, with TRBD1 matching over 8 bases. V was clipped by 5 bases and J by 0 bases; unmatched bases: 9. Germline V gene data show CDR1 as LNHDA and CDR2 as SQIVND (reference sequence). The CDR3 totals 18 residues.

This clonotype was observed a handful of times. The chain combines TRBV2 with TRBJ1-1, with D unresolved. CDR1 is SNHLY, CDR2 FYNNEI, per germline. The V and J ends lost 9 bases and 5 bases respectively, with 19 bases between them. The CDR3 runs 14 residues. The CDR3 nucleotides read TGTGCCAGAAACTCGGACGATCTCGGTACTGAAGCTTTCTTT. It encodes CARNSDDLGTEAFF.

This clonotype was seen only a few times. Written as DNA, the CDR3 is TGTGCCAGCAGCTTATTTGTCTACGAGCAGTACTTC. Translated: CASSLFVYEQYF. V and J are TRBV7-9 and TRBJ2-7; D is unclear. The V end lost 2 bases, the J end lost 3 bases, and 5 bases lay between the germline ends. The CDR3 is 12 amino acids. Germline lookup yields CDR1 SEHNR and CDR2 FQNEAQ (reference sequence).

This clonotype was detected only a few times. The chain recombines TRBV4-2 with TRBJ2-3; perhaps TRBD2 as D (6 bases). CDR3 length: 16 amino acids. In germline, CDR1 is LGHNA, CDR2 YNFKEQ. The V and J ends lost 0 bases and 5 bases respectively, with 15 bases between them. CDR3 in amino acids: CASSQDWAGRQDTQYF. The CDR3 DNA follows: TGTGCCAGCAGCCAAGACTGGGCGGGGAGACAAGATACGCAGTATTTT.

The rearrangement uses TRBV7-9 and TRBJ2-3; tentative D call: TRBD2 (6 bases). V lost 4 bases, J lost 5 bases, and 16 bases lay in between. CDR3 length equals 15 residues. Germline lookup yields CDR1 SEHNR and CDR2 FQNEAQ (reference sequence). The CDR3 here is CASSSRDVGGDTQYF. In nucleotides, the CDR3 is TGTGCCAGCAGCTCCCGGGACGTGGGGGGAGATACGCAGTATTTT.

The CDR3 here is CASSQDRGPWEQYF. The CDR3 nucleotides read TGTGCCAGCAGCCAAGACCGGGGACCTTGGGAGCAGTATTTT. The gene calls are TRBV4-2 and TRBJ2-3; D might be TRBD1 or TRBD2, each matching 5 bases. CDR1 and CDR2 (germline): LGHNA, YNFKEQ. CDR3 size: 14 residues. V was cut by 0 bases and J by 11 bases, with 15 bases left in between.